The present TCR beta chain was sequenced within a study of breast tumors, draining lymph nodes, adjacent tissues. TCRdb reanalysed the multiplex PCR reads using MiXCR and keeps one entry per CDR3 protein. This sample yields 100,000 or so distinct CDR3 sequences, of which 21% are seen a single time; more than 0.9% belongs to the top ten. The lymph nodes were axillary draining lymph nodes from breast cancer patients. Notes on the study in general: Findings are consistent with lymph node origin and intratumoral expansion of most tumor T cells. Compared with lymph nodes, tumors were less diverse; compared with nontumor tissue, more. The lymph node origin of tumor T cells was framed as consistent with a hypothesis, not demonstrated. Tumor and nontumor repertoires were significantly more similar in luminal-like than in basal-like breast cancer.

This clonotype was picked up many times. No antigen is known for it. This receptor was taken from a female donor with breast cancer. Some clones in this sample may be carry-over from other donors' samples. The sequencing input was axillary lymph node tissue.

The CDR3 DNA reads TGTGCCAGCAGCGTAGCCCCAGGCCTATCTGGGGCCAACGTCCTGACTTTC. Residues: CASSVAPGLSGANVLTF. This chain joins TRBV9 and TRBJ2-6; D remains unclear. Germline loops: CDR1 SGDLS, CDR2 YYNGEE. The CDR3 runs 17 residues. V lost 0 bases and J 1 base, leaving 11 bases between the germline ends.